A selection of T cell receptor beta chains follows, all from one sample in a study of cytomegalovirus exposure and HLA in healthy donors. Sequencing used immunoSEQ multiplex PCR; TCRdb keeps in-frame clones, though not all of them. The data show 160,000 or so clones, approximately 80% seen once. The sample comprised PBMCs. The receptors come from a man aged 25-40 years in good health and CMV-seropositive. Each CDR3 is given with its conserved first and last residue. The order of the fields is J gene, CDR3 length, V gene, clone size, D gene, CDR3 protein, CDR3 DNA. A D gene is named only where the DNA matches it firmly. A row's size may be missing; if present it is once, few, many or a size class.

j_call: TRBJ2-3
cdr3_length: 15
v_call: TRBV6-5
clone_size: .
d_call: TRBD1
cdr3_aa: CASSWIRGQSDTQYF
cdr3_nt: TGTGCCAGCAGTTGGATAAGGGGGCAGTCAGATACGCAGTATTTT

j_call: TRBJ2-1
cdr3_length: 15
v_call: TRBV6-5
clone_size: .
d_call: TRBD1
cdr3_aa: CASSSTGESYNEQFF
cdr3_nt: TGTGCCAGCAGTTCCACAGGGGAGTCTTACAATGAGCAGTTCTTC

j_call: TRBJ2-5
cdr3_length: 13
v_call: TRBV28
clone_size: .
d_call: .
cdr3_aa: CASSLGSLKTQYF
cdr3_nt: TGTGCCAGCAGTTTAGGTAGCTTGAAGACCCAGTACTTC

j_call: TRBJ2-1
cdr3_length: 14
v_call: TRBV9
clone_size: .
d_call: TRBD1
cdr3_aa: CASSGGQGVNEQFF
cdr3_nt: TGTGCCAGCAGCGGAGGACAGGGGGTCAATGAGCAGTTCTTC

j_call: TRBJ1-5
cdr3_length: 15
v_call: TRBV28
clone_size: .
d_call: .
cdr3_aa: CASSLGGYSNQPQHF
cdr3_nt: TGTGCCAGCAGTTTAGGGGGGTACAGCAATCAGCCCCAGCATTTT

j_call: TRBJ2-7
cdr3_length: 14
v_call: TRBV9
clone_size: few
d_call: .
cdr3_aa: CASSVVGRKNEQYF
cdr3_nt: TGTGCCAGCAGCGTAGTGGGCAGGAAAAACGAGCAGTACTTC

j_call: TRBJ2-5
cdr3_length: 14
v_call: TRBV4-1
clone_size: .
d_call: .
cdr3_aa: CASSQGDGEETQYF
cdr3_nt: TGCGCCAGCAGCCAAGGTGACGGAGAAGAGACCCAGTACTTC

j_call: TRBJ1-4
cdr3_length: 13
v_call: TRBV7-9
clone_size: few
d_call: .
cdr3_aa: CASSRVTDEKLFF
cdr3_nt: TGTGCCAGCAGCCGAGTCACAGACGAAAAACTGTTTTTT

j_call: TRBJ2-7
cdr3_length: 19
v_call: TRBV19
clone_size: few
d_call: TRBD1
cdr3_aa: CASSIKRAPPGQLSYEQYF
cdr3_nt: TGTGCCAGTAGTATCAAAAGGGCCCCTCCGGGACAGCTTTCCTACGAGCAGTACTTC

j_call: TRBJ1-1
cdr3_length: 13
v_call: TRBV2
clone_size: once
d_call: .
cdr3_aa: CASSARQELQAFF
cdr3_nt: TGTGCCAGCAGTGCCCGACAGGAACTTCAAGCTTTCTTT

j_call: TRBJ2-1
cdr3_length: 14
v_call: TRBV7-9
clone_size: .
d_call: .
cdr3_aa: CASSPVGLRDEQFF
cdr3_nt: TGTGCCAGCAGCCCCGTCGGGCTGAGGGATGAGCAGTTCTTC

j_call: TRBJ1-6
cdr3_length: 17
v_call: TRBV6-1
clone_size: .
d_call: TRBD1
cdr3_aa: CASSVGQGIAYNSPLHF
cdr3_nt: TGTGCCAGCAGTGTGGGACAGGGGATCGCCTATAATTCACCCCTCCACTTT

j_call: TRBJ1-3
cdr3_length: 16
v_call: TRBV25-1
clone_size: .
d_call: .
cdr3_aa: CASSEYGPGARNTIYF
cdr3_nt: TGTGCCAGCAGTGAATACGGGCCAGGGGCTAGAAACACCATATATTTT